The sequence of this T cell receptor beta chain was determined in a study of blood T cell repertoires in COVID-19. In the study overall: COVID-19 samples, acute and convalescent, were from the United States, Italy and Spain. Sources were T cells, B-cell-depleted T cells, or PBMCs; the material itself was cDNA or gDNA.

Germline V gives CDR1 MDHEN, CDR2 SYDVKM. V lost 4 bases, J lost 6 bases, and 8 bases stayed unmatched. The CDR3 sequence is 15 residues long. Per the authors' pipeline: Estimated nucleated cell counts came from reference gene primer amplification. The protocol was immunoSEQ multiplex PCR, while the TCRdb copy is restricted to in-frame clones and leaves out a portion. V and J calls and clone size are copied from that table; D and trimming were computed from the DNA. The table has nearly 200,000 clones, about four fifths seen once. The sequenced material came from peripheral blood. This receptor was obtained from an older woman with active or convalescent COVID-19. This chain joins TRBV28 and TRBJ1-5, with TRBD1 matching 8 bases. The CDR3 here is CASSSQGAPGQPQHF. The CDR3 DNA sequence: TGTGCCAGCAGTTCGCAGGGGGCGCCGGGTCAGCCCCAGCATTTT.